One sample yielded the 9 T cell receptor beta chains listed below, sequenced in a study of cytomegalovirus exposure and HLA in healthy donors. PCR involved 60 Vbeta and 13 Jbeta primers. Only in-frame clones appear in the TCRdb table, and some are missing; sequencing was by immunoSEQ multiplex PCR. The sample carries about 200,000 clones, around 84% recorded once. Material for sequencing was PBMCs. The receptor set was obtained from a woman aged 18-29 years in good health and CMV-seronegative.

The genes are TRBV30 and TRBJ1-2; D ambiguous. This CDR3 contains 14 residues. Germline CDR1 reads GTSNPN; CDR2 reads SVGIG (reference sequence). Trimming took off 3 bases at V and 3 bases at J, with 14 bases between the two ends. The CDR3 DNA reads as TGTGCCTGGAGCCGGACTCTCGGAGACTATGGCTACACCTTC. This codes for CAWSRTLGDYGYTF. The full variable domain, in which reference TRBV30 and TRBJ1-2 provide the parts outside the CDR3, is SQTIHQWPATLVQPVGSPLSLECTVEGTSNPNLYWYRQAAGRGLQLLFYSVGIGQISSEVPQNLSASRPQDRQFILSSKKLLLSDSGFYLCAWSRTLGDYGYTFGSGTRLTVV.

The chain links TRBV7-8 to TRBJ1-5, with unresolved D. The length of the CDR3 is 17 residues. Germline CDR1 and CDR2: SGHVS and FQNEAQ. The V end lost 1 base, the J end lost 0 bases, and 13 bases lay between the germline ends. CDR3 DNA: TGTGCCAGCAGCTTAGAGAGGTGGCAGTTTAGCAATCAGCCCCAGCATTTT. It is translated as CASSLERWQFSNQPQHF. The complete variable domain, with remaining parts taken from reference TRBV7-8 and TRBJ1-5, reads GAGVSQSPRYKVAKRGQDVALRCDPISGHVSLFWYQQALGQGPEFLTYFQNEAQLDKSGLPSDRFFAERPEGSVSTLKIQRTQQEDSAVYLCASSLERWQFSNQPQHFGDGTRLSIL.

This clone appeared once. The chain carries TRBV7-9 and TRBJ2-1, with TRBD2 as a possible D gene (6 bases). CDR3 length equals 15 residues. The germline gives CDR1 SEHNR, CDR2 FQNEAQ (reference sequence). Trimming left V 5 bases short and J 0 bases short, with 11 bases between. The CDR3 region is CASSQGGSSYNEQFF. The DNA of the CDR3 is TGTGCCAGCAGCCAAGGAGGGAGCTCCTACAATGAGCAGTTCTTC.

The V and J genes are TRBV10-2 and TRBJ2-1; no definite D call. V was cut by 3 bases and J by 6 bases, with 12 bases left in between. Germline V lookup: CDR1 WSHSY, CDR2 SAAADI. The CDR3 runs to 14 residues. As DNA, the CDR3 is TGCGCCAGCAGTGAAGACTTAACTACCAATGAGCAGTTCTTC. Protein: CASSEDLTTNEQFF.

The chain has TRBV7-9 and TRBJ1-2; a weak D match, TRBD1 (5 bases). CDR1 is SEHNR, CDR2 FQNEAQ, per germline (reference sequence). Trimming cost V 5 bases and J 0 bases, with 10 bases left between them. CDR3 length equals 14 residues. CDR3 region: CASSEQGPNYGYTF. CDR3 in DNA: TGTGCCAGCAGCGAGCAGGGTCCTAACTATGGCTACACCTTC. Combining the CDR3 with reference TRBV7-9 and TRBJ1-2 gives the whole variable domain DTGVSQNPRHKITKRGQNVTFRCDPISEHNRLYWYRQTLGQGPEFLTYFQNEAQLEKSRLLSDRFSAERPKGSFSTLEIQRTEQGDSAMYLCASSEQGPNYGYTFGSGTRLTVV.

This clone was seen only a few times. The chain employs TRBV6-5 and TRBJ1-1, with 9 positions matching TRBD1. The J segment lost 4 bases and the V segment lost 4 bases, leaving 10 bases of the junction unmatched. CDR1 is MNHEY and CDR2 is SVGAGI in the germline V gene. CDR3 length: 16 residues. The CDR3 bases are TGTGCCAGCAGTTCCTACCTAGGGACAGGGCTCACTGAAGCTTTCTTT. It translates to CASSSYLGTGLTEAFF.

CDR3 DNA: TGTGCCAGCAGCCCCTCGGGGGGCTACTATGGCTACACCTTC. It translates to CASSPSGGYYGYTF. The rearrangement uses TRBV7-2 and TRBJ1-2; TRBD1 might be the D (6 bases). CDR3 length: 14 amino acids. In germline, CDR1 is SGHTA, CDR2 FQGNSA. Trimming took 5 bases from V and 3 from J, leaving 13 bases between them. Variable domain in full (rest from reference TRBV7-2 and TRBJ1-2): GAGVSQSPSNKVTEKGKDVELRCDPISGHTALYWYRQSLGQGLEFLIYFQGNSAPDKSGLPSDRFSAERTGGSVSTLTIQRTQQEDSAVYLCASSPSGGYYGYTFGSGTRLTVV.

This chain connects TRBV18 to TRBJ2-3; D gene uncertain. The V end was cut by 4 bases, the J end by 6 bases, with 17 bases between. The CDR3 has 15 residues. Germline V gene data show CDR1 as KGHSH and CDR2 as LQKENI. CDR3 DNA: TGTGCCAGCTCACTTCCGACACCACAGATGGATACGCAGTATTTT. Translating gives CASSLPTPQMDTQYF. Using reference TRBV18 and TRBJ2-3 for the parts outside the CDR3, the full variable domain is NAGVMQNPRHLVRRRGQEARLRCSPMKGHSHVYWYRQLPEEGLKFMVYLQKENIIDESGMPKERFSAEFPKEGPSILRIQQVVRGDSAAYFCASSLPTPQMDTQYFGPGTRLTVL.

The chain carries TRBV12-2 and TRBJ2-7; the table's D gene call, TRBD2, was not cross checked with the DNA. TRBV12-2 is designated a pseudogene. The CDR3 sequence is 14 residues long. CDR3 sequence: CASRFPGEGYEQYV. The CDR3 DNA reads TGTGCAAGTCGCTTCCCAGGGGAGGGCTACGAGCAGTACGTC.